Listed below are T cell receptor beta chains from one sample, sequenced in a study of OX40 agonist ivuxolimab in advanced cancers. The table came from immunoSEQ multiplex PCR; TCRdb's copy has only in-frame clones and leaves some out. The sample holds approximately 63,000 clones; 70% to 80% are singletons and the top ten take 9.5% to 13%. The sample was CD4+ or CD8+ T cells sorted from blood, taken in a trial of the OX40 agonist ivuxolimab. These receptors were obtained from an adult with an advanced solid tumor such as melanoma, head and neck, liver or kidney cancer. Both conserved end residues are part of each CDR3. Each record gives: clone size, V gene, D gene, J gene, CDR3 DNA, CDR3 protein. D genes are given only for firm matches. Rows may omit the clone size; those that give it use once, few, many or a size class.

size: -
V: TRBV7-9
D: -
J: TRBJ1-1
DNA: TGTGCCAGCAGCCAACGAAGGGCGGAATGGAACACTGAAGCTTTCTTT
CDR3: CASSQRRAEWNTEAFF

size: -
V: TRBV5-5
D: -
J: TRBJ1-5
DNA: TGTGCCAGCAGCTTGGGACCTTATAGCAATCAGCCCCAGCATTTT
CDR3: CASSLGPYSNQPQHF

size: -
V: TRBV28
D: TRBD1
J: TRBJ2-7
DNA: TGTGCCAGCAGTGGGGACAGACCCGGGGACGAGCAGTACTTC
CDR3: CASSGDRPGDEQYF

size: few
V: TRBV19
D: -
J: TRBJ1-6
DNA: TGTGCCAGTAGTATCGGGGGACCCGCGCGTTCACCCCTCCACTTT
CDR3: CASSIGGPARSPLHF

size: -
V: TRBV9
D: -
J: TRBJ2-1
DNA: TGTGCCAGCAGCGTAGGCCGGGAGTCCTACAATGAGCAGTTCTTC
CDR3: CASSVGRESYNEQFF

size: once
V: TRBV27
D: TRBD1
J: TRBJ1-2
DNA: TGTGCCAGCAGTTTAGTGACAGGGTATGGCTACACCTTC
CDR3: CASSLVTGYGYTF

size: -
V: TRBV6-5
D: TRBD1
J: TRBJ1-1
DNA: TGTGCCAGCAGTTATTCTTGGGACAGTGTCTTCACTGAAGCTTTCTTT
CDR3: CASSYSWDSVFTEAFF

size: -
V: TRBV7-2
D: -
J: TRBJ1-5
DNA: TGTGCCAGCAGCTTGGTGTCAGGAGGGGATCAGCCCCAGCATTTT
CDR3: CASSLVSGGDQPQHF

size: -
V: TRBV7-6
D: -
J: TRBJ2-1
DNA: TGTGCCAGCAGCCAGGACCCCTTGGAGCAGTTCTTC
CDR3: CASSQDPLEQFF

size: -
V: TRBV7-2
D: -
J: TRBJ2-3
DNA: TGTGCCAGCAGCTTACGTATAACAGATACGCAGTATTTT
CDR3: CASSLRITDTQYF

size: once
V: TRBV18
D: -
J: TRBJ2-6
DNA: TGTGCCAGCTCCCCCAGACGGGACTCTGGGGCCAACGTCCTGACTTTC
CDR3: CASSPRRDSGANVLTF

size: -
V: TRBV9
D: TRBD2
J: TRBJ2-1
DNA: TGTGCCAGCAGCTTAGATTTAGCGGGGGGCCTGAATGAGCAGTTCTTC
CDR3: CASSLDLAGGLNEQFF

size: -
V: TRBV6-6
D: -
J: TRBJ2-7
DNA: TGTGCCAGTAAAGCGGTAGAGGCCTACGAGCAGTACTTC
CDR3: CASKAVEAYEQYF

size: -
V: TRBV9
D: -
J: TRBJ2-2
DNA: TGTGCCAGCAGCGTAGGTATCAGGGCAAGCCGCAGTCCCGGGGAGCTGTTTTTT
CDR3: CASSVGIRASRSPGELFF

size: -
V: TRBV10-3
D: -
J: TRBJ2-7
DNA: TGTGCCATCAGTGACTCCACCGCGGCAGGCTACGAGCAGTACTTC
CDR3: CAISDSTAAGYEQYF

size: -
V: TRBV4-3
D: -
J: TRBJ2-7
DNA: TGCGCCAGCAGCCGCGGGACTGCTTACGAGCAGTACTTC
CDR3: CASSRGTAYEQYF

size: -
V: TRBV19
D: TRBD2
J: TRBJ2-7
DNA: TGTGCCAGTCGCGGGGGAAGCGAGCAGTACTTC
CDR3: CASRGGSEQYF

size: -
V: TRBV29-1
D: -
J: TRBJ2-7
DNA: TGCAGCGTTGAAGTGGGTGCCTACGAGCAGTACTTC
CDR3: CSVEVGAYEQYF

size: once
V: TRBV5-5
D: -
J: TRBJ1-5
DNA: TGTGCCAGCAGCCTCGCGGGGGGCAAGCAGCCCCAGCATTTT
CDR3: CASSLAGGKQPQHF

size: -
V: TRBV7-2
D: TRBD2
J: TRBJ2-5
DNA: TGTGCCAGCAGCGCTAGACTAGCGGGGGGCCTTCTGGAGACCCAGTACTTC
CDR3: CASSARLAGGLLETQYF

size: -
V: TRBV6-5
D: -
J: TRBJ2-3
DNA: TGTGCCAGCAGTAACACAGATACGCAGTATTTT
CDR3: CASSNTDTQYF

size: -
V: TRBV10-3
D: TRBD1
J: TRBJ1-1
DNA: TGTGCCATCAGAGAGGGACAGGGAACCGACACTGAAGCTTTCTTT
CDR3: CAIREGQGTDTEAFF

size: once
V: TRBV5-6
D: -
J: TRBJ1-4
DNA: TGTGCCAGCAGCTTCGGGACGGGCATAGGAAAACTGTTTTTT
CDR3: CASSFGTGIGKLFF

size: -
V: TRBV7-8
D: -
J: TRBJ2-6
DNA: TGTGCCAGCAGCTTAGTTTGGGACACCTCGTTCTGGGGAGCCAACGTCCTGACTTTC
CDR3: CASSLVWDTSFWGANVLTF

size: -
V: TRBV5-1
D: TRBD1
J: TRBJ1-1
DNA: TGCGCCAGCAGCTTGGATGGGACAGGGGGCACTGAAGCTTTCTTT
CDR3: CASSLDGTGGTEAFF

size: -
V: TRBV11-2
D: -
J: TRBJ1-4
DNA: TGTGCCAGCAGCTTAAAGGGGAGGTTGGCTAATGAAAAACTGTTTTTT
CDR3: CASSLKGRLANEKLFF

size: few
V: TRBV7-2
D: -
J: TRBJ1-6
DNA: TGTGCCAGCAGCTTACCGGGAGGTTATTCACCCCTCCACTTT
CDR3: CASSLPGGYSPLHF

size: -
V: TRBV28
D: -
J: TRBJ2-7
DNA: TGTGCCAGCAGTTCCTACTCGTACGAGCAGTACTTC
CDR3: CASSSYSYEQYF

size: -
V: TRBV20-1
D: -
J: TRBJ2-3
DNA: TGCAGTGCTACCCGCACAGATACGCAGTATTTT
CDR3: CSATRTDTQYF

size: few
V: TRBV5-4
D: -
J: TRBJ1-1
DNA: TGTGCCAGCAGCTTGGCGGGGAGACTAAACACTGAAGCTTTCTTT
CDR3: CASSLAGRLNTEAFF

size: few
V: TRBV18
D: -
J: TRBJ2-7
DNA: TGTGCCAGCTCACCCCTTGTGGAGAGCTACGAGCAGTACTTC
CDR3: CASSPLVESYEQYF

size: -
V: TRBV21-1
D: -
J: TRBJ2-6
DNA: TGTGCCAGCAGCAAAGGGGCAGGGGGGCCAAGCTCTGGGGCCAACGTCCTGACTTTC
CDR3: CASSKGAGGPSSGANVLTF

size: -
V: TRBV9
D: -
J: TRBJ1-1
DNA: TGTGCCAGCAGGCCTACAGGTCGAGGGGAAACTGAAGCTTTCTTT
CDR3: CASRPTGRGETEAFF

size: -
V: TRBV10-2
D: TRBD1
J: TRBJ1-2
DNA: TGCGCCAGCTGCGGACAGGGGGACGGCTACACCTTC
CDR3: CASCGQGDGYTF

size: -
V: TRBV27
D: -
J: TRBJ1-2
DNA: TGTGCCAGCAGTTTATCCTCCCTCGACAGGACCTATGGCTACACCTTC
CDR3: CASSLSSLDRTYGYTF

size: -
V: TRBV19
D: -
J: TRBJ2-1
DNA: TGTGCCAGTAATGGCGGGCGCGACTACAATGAGCAGTTCTTC
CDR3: CASNGGRDYNEQFF

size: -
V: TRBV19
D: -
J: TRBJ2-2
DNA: TGTGCCAGTAGTTGGGCGGGGTTCACTGGGGAGCTGTTTTTT
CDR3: CASSWAGFTGELFF

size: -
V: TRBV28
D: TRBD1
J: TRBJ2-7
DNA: TGTGCCAGCAGTTGGATCGGACAGGGCTTCAACGAGCAGTACTTC
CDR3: CASSWIGQGFNEQYF

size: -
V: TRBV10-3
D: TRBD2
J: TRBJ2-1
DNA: TGTGCCAGCCTTCCGAGGCTAGCGGGAGGGCCGAGTGAAAATGAGCAGTTCTTC
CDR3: CASLPRLAGGPSENEQFF

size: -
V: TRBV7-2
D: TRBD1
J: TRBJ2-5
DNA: TGTGCCAGCTCGCGACAGGGTGTGGAGACCCAGTACTTC
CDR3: CASSRQGVETQYF